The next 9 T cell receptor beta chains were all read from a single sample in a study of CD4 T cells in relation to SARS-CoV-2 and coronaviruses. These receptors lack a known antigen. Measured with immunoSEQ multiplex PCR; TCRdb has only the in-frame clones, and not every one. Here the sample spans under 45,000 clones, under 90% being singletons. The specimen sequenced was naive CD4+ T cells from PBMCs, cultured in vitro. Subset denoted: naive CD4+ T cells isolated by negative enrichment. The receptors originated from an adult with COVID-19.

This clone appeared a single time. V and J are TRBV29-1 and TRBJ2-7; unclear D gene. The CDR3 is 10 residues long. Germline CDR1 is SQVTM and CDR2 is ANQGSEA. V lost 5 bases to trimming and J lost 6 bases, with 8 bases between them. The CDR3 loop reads CSVSAFEQYF. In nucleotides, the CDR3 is TGCAGCGTTTCAGCGTTCGAGCAGTACTTC.

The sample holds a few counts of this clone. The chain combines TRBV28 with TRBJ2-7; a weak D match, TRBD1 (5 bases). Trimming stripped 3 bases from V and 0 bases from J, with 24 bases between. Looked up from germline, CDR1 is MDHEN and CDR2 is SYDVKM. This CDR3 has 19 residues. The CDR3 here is CASSFIGSSAQAGSYEQYF. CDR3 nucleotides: TGTGCCAGCAGTTTCATTGGTAGTTCGGCACAGGCTGGCTCCTACGAGCAGTACTTC. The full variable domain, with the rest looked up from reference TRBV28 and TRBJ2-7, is DVKVTQSSRYLVKRTGEKVFLECVQDMDHENMFWYRQDPGLGLRLIYFSYDVKMKEKGDIPEGYSVSREKKERFSLILESASTNQTSMYLCASSFIGSSAQAGSYEQYFGPGTRLTVT.

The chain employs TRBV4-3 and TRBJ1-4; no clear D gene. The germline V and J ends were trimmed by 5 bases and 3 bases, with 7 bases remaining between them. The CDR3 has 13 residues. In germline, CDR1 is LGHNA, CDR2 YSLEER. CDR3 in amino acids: CASSTQPNEKLFF. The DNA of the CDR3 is TGCGCCAGCAGCACTCAGCCTAATGAAAAACTGTTTTTT.

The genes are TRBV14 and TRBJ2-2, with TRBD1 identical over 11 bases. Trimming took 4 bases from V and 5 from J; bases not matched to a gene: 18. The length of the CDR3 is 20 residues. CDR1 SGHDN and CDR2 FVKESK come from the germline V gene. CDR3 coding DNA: TGTGCCAGCAGCCCACCCGGCTCCCTTCGGACAGGGGGCCGTACCGGGGAGCTGTTTTTT. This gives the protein CASSPPGSLRTGGRTGELFF.

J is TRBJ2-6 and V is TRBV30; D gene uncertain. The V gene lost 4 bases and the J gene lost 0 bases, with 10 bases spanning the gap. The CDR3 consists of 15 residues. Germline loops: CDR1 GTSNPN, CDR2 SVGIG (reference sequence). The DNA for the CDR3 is TGTGCCTGGATAGGGTGGGCCTCTGGGGCCAACGTCCTGACTTTC. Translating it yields CAWIGWASGANVLTF.

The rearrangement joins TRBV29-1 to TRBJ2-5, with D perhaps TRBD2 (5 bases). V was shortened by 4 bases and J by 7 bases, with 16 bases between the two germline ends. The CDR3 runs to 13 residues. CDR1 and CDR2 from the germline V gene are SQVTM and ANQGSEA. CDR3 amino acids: CSVGLLAGRTQYF. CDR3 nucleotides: TGCAGCGTTGGGCTCCTAGCCGGACGGACCCAGTACTTC.

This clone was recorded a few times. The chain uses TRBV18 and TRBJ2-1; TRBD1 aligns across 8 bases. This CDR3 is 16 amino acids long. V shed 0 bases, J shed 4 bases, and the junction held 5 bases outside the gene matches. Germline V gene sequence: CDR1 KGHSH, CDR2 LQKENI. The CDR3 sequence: CASSPPGGQEYNEQFF. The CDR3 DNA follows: TGTGCCAGCTCACCACCGGGGGGACAGGAGTACAATGAGCAGTTCTTC. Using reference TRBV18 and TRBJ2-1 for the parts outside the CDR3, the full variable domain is NAGVMQNPRHLVRRRGQEARLRCSPMKGHSHVYWYRQLPEEGLKFMVYLQKENIIDESGMPKERFSAEFPKEGPSILRIQQVVRGDSAAYFCASSPPGGQEYNEQFFGPGTRLTVL.

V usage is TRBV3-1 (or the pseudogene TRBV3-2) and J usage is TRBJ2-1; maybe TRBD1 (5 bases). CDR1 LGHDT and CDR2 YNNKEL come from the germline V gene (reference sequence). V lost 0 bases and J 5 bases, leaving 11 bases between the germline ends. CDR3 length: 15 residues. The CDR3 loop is CASSQEGQPHNEQFF. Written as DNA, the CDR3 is TGTGCCAGCAGCCAAGAAGGACAACCGCACAATGAGCAGTTCTTC.

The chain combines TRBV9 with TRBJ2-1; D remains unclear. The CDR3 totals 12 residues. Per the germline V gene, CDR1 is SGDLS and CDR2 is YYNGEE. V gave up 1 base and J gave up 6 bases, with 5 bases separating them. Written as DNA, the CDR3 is TGTGCCAGCAGCGTATACACCAATGAGCAGTTCTTC. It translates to CASSVYTNEQFF.